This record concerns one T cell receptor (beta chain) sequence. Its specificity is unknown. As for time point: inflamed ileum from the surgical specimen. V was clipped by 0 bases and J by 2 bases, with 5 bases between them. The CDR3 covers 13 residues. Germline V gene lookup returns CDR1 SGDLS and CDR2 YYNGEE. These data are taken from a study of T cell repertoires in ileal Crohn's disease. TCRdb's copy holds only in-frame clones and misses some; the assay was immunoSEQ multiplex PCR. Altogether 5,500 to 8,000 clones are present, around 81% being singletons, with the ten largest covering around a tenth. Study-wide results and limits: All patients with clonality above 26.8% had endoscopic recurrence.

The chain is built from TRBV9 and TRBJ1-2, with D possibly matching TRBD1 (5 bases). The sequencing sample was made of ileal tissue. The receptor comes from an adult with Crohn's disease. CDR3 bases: TGTGCCAGCAGCGTAGACAGGAACTATGGCTACACCTTC. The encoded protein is CASSVDRNYGYTF.